This passage covers 5 T cell receptor beta chains from one sample sequenced in a study of blood T cell repertoires in COVID-19. Profiled with immunoSEQ multiplex PCR; TCRdb holds only in-frame clones, not every one. The sample records fewer than 450,000 clones, around 89% being singletons. The specimen was peripheral blood. These TCRs come from a woman aged 45-65 years with COVID-19, enrolled during active disease.

This clone was detected only a few times. The rearrangement joins TRBV19 to TRBJ1-1; 8 nucleotides match TRBD1. From germline, CDR1 is LNHDA and CDR2 SQIVND (reference sequence). After removal of 5 bases from V and 3 bases from J, the junction contained 11 bases not matched to a gene. This CDR3 spans 16 amino acids. The CDR3 reads CASSAGTGPGYTEAFF. CDR3 sequence (DNA): TGTGCCAGTAGTGCCGGGACAGGCCCGGGCTACACTGAAGCTTTCTTT.

The V gene is TRBV18, the J gene TRBJ2-7; 10 nucleotides match TRBD1. V was pared by 6 bases and J by 2 bases, with 4 bases of the junction left unmatched. Germline V lookup: CDR1 KGHSH, CDR2 LQKENI. The CDR3 extends over 14 amino acids. CDR3 in amino acids: CASSSGTGAYEQYF. The CDR3 DNA follows: TGTGCCAGCTCTTCTGGGACAGGGGCCTACGAGCAGTACTTC.

The V call is TRBV6-6, the J call TRBJ1-6; D is undetermined. The CDR3 covers 17 residues. V was shortened by 6 bases and J by 0 bases, with 15 bases between the two germline ends. CDR1 and CDR2 (germline): MNHNY, SVGAGI (reference sequence). The CDR3 loop reads CASSRPPGSSYNSPLHF. CDR3 in DNA: TGTGCCAGCAGCCGACCGCCCGGGAGCTCCTATAATTCACCCCTCCACTTT.

The chain recombines TRBV27 with TRBJ2-3; 7 nucleotides align to TRBD2. J was trimmed by 2 bases and V by 10 bases; bases with no gene match: 12. The CDR3 spans 15 residues. From germline, CDR1 is MNHEY and CDR2 SMNVEV (reference sequence). The CDR3 reads CATTERGADTDTQYF. DNA of the CDR3: TGTGCCACTACAGAGCGGGGCGCAGACACAGATACGCAGTATTTT.

The chain uses TRBV7-2 and TRBJ2-7; 14 positions match TRBD2. The CDR3 spans 15 residues. Germline CDR1 is SGHTA and CDR2 is FQGNSA. J gave up 2 bases and V 5 bases, and 2 bases lay outside the gene matches. The CDR3 coding sequence is TGTGCCAGCAGCCTGACTAGCGGGGGGGCCTACGAGCAGTACTTC. Translation: CASSLTSGGAYEQYF.